One and the same sample provided the 30 T cell receptor beta chains below, sequenced in a study of Graves' ophthalmopathy and Graves' hyperthyroidism. Scientists amplified the TCR beta CDR3 regions from RNA transcripts. HTBI primers were used in a first-round RT-PCR, which preceded a second-round multiplex PCR. TCRdb re-analysed the multiplex PCR reads in MiXCR, keeping a single row per CDR3 protein. The sample has roughly 700,000 distinct CDR3 sequences, roughly 40% seen once. Sequencing input: peripheral blood. The receptors stem from an adult man with Graves' ophthalmopathy.

This chain uses TRBV19 with TRBJ2-7; D ambiguous. V was shortened by 3 bases and J by 3 bases, with 6 bases between the two germline ends. The CDR3 length is 12 residues. Per germline, CDR1 LNHDA and CDR2 SQIVND (reference sequence). The CDR3 loop reads CASSMRGYEQYF. The CDR3 DNA reads as TGTGCCAGTAGTATGCGTGGCTACGAGCAGTACTTC.

The table lists this clonotype with many counts. This chain uses TRBV10-3 with TRBJ2-7; perhaps D is TRBD1 or TRBD2 (5 bases each). There are 11 residues in the CDR3. CDR1 is ENHRY and CDR2 is SYGVKD in the germline V gene. V was shortened by 3 bases and J by 12 bases, with 12 bases between the two germline ends. CDR3 bases: TGTGCCATCAGTGACGGGGTAAGGGGGTACTTC. As protein: CAISDGVRGYF.

On this clonotype: This likely comes from a read error, as the CDR3 has no conserved phenylalanine or tryptophan at its end. No DNA is shown, since the ends of the CDR3 on it are uncertain; the CDR3 is the one TCRdb lists. The chain combines TRBV9 with TRBJ1-1; the table names TRBD1, a call not compared with the DNA. In germline, CDR1 is SGDLS, CDR2 YYNGEE. From its first to its last residue, the CDR3 has 9 amino acids. The CDR3: CASSVDTGG.

In this sample, this clonotype turned up many times. The chain couples TRBV24-1 to TRBJ2-5, with 8 nucleotides matching TRBD1. The junction had 12 bases not matched to a gene; V was cut back by 4 bases and J by 3 bases. This CDR3 region has 17 residues. Germline V gene sequence: CDR1 KGHDR, CDR2 SFDVKD. The CDR3 loop reads CATSEAGGAVWEETQYF. The CDR3 DNA reads TGTGCCACCAGTGAGGCAGGGGGCGCGGTATGGGAAGAGACCCAGTACTTC.

The CDR3 DNA reads as TGTGCCACCACGGCTGGAGCCTACGAGCAGTACTTC. The encoded protein is CATTAGAYEQYF. The chain combines TRBV7-2 with TRBJ2-7; no definite D call. Germline loops: CDR1 SGHTA, CDR2 FQGNSA. The V end was cut by 10 bases, the J end by 2 bases, with 12 bases between. This CDR3 is built from 12 residues.

V gene TRBV2 combines with J gene TRBJ1-6, with TRBD1 as a possible D gene (6 bases). Germline V lookup: CDR1 SNHLY, CDR2 FYNNEI. This CDR3 has 13 amino acids. V was trimmed by 4 bases and J by 5 bases, leaving 6 bases between them. Here the CDR3 DNA reads TGTGCCAGCAGTGCAGGGGATAATTCACCCCTCCACTTT. This sequence encodes CASSAGDNSPLHF.

The rearrangement links TRBV11-2 to TRBJ1-2; D not certain. Germline V gene sequence: CDR1 SGHAT, CDR2 FQNNGV. V shed 4 bases and J shed 5 bases, with 11 bases lying between them. The CDR3 has 13 residues. CDR3 protein: CASSSDFGYGYTF. CDR3 DNA sequence: TGTGCCAGCAGCTCCGATTTTGGGTATGGCTACACCTTC.

The J gene is TRBJ2-7, the V gene TRBV25-1; 9 bases are a match to TRBD2. The germline CDR1 and CDR2 sequences are MGHDK and SYGVNS. The junction had 17 bases not matched to a gene; V was cut back by 5 bases and J by 9 bases. This CDR3 spans 16 amino acids. The CDR3 region is CASSPLGGGAPDTQYF. The CDR3 DNA follows: TGTGCCAGCAGTCCATTGGGCGGGGGGGCCCCAGATACGCAGTACTTC.

V and J are TRBV24-1 and TRBJ1-5; 8 bases agree with TRBD1. CDR3 length: 14 residues. Germline CDR1 and CDR2: KGHDR and SFDVKD. V lost 6 bases and J lost 4; bases outside the gene matches: 4. For the CDR3, the DNA is TGTGCCACCAGTACCAGACAGGGGAATCAGCCCCAGCATTTT. This codes for CATSTRQGNQPQHF.

J is TRBJ2-2 and V is TRBV19; the D gene is possibly TRBD2 (6 bases). Germline CDR1 is LNHDA and CDR2 is SQIVND (reference sequence). The CDR3 covers 15 residues. V was shortened by 5 bases and J by 4 bases, with 14 bases between the two germline ends. The CDR3 region is CASSQEGLGTGELFF. The CDR3 nucleotides are TGTGCCAGTAGTCAGGAGGGGTTAGGCACCGGGGAGCTGTTTTTT.

CDR3 DNA sequence: TGCAGCGTTGAACGGGACAGGACACAGTACTTC. Translated: CSVERDRTQYF. The rearrangement uses TRBV29-1 and TRBJ2-5; 8 bases are shared with TRBD1. Trimming removed 2 bases from V and 11 bases from J; junction bases left unmatched: 4. Germline loops: CDR1 SQVTM, CDR2 ANQGSEA. This CDR3 comprises 11 residues.

V gene TRBV9 combines with J gene TRBJ1-5; D uncertain. This CDR3 contains 14 residues. Germline assignment: CDR1 SGDLS and CDR2 YYNGEE. V dropped 0 bases and J dropped 6 bases, with 10 bases sitting between them. The CDR3 nucleotides are TGTGCCAGCAGCGTAGATGGGAATGGTCAGCCCCAGCATTTT. Translating it yields CASSVDGNGQPQHF.

This chain links TRBV6-4 with TRBJ1-1; 7 nucleotides agree with TRBD1. V shed 5 bases, J shed 6 bases, and the junction held 9 bases outside the gene matches. Germline V gene sequence: CDR1 MRHNA, CDR2 SNTAGT. This CDR3 contains 14 residues. CDR3 bases: TGTGCCAGCAGTAAAACAGGGGATTTGGCTGAAGCTTTCTTT. Translating it yields CASSKTGDLAEAFF.

This clonotype was observed at least ten times. This sequence joins TRBV15 and TRBJ1-1; D is ambiguous. Trimming cost V 5 bases and J 0 bases, with 7 bases left between them. From germline, CDR1 is LNHNV and CDR2 YYDKDF (reference sequence). The CDR3 length is 13 residues. The CDR3 DNA reads TGTGCCACCAGCTGGACGCTGAACACTGAAGCTTTCTTT. Translated: CATSWTLNTEAFF.

On this clonotype itself: At one of its ends the junction is not consistent with the germline gene, which may arise from a read error. The chain couples TRBV14 to TRBJ1-1; D ambiguous. This CDR3 is built from 13 residues. The V gene's germline CDR1 is SGHDN and CDR2 FVKESK. The CDR3 coding sequence is TGTGTCAGCAGCCAAATGAGGAACACTGAAGCTTTCTTT. Its protein is CVSSQMRNTEAFF.

This clonotype has ten or more counts. The chain recombines TRBV29-1 with TRBJ2-7, with 11 positions matching TRBD2. V lost 6 bases to trimming and J lost 5 bases; unmatched junction nucleotides: 9. There are 14 residues in the CDR3. CDR1 is SQVTM, CDR2 ANQGSEA, per germline. The CDR3 DNA reads TGCAGCGTCGTAGCGGGAGGGCCGTCCCACGAGCAGTACTTC. This gives the protein CSVVAGGPSHEQYF.

The chain uses TRBV7-4 and TRBJ1-6; the D gene is possibly TRBD1 (5 bases). V shed 0 bases and J shed 7 bases, with 10 bases lying between them. This CDR3 contains 15 residues. Germline V CDR1 and CDR2: SGHVT, SQSDAQ. The CDR3 nucleotides are TGTGCCAGCAGCTTAGCCAGCAGGGAGAATTCACCCCTCCACTTT. Protein product: CASSLASRENSPLHF.

J is TRBJ1-6 and V is TRBV11-2; D possibly corresponds to TRBD1 (6 bases). The CDR3 runs 16 residues. CDR1 is SGHAT and CDR2 is FQNNGV in the germline V gene. V lost 5 bases to trimming and J lost 2 bases, with 13 bases between them. The CDR3 DNA reads TGTGCCAGCAGCACAGGGACGGAAACCTATAATTCACCCCTCCACTTT. Its protein is CASSTGTETYNSPLHF.

The sample holds a few counts of this clonotype. This sequence joins TRBV7-9 and TRBJ1-5; D is uncertain. Germline V gives CDR1 SEHNR, CDR2 FQNEAQ (reference sequence). Trimming removed 8 bases from V and 7 bases from J, with 18 bases in between. The length of the CDR3 is 14 residues. The DNA for the CDR3 is TGTGCCAGCGGAGAGAGGGAATCCAGCCAGCCCCAGCATTTT. Translated: CASGERESSQPQHF.

This clonotype was observed many times. This chain links TRBV7-9 with TRBJ1-5, with no clear D. Germline V lookup: CDR1 SEHNR, CDR2 FQNEAQ (reference sequence). Trimming took 1 base from V and 3 from J, leaving 4 bases between them. There are 13 residues in the CDR3. Here the CDR3 DNA reads TGTGCCAGCAGCTTAGGTGCCAATCAGCCCCAGCATTTT. It codes for CASSLGANQPQHF.

This clonotype has a handful of counts. The gene calls are TRBV7-3 and TRBJ2-7; D uncertain. The ends were cut back, 6 bases at V and 7 bases at J, with 13 bases in the middle. From germline, CDR1 is SGHTA and CDR2 FQGTGA. CDR3 length: 12 amino acids. CDR3 sequence reads: CASSFGVGEQYF. The DNA of the CDR3 is TGTGCCAGCAGTTTTGGAGTAGGGGAGCAGTACTTC. Full variable domain (missing parts from reference TRBV7-3 and TRBJ2-7): GAGVSQTPSNKVTEKGKYVELRCDPISGHTALYWYRQSLGQGPEFLIYFQGTGAADDSGLPNDRFFAVRPEGSVSTLKIQRTERGDSAVYLCASSFGVGEQYFGPGTRLTVT.

Notes on this clonotype: An end of the junction differs from the germline gene, which may be a read error. The gene calls are TRBV15 and TRBJ1-2; D unresolved. Germline assignment: CDR1 LNHNV and CDR2 YYDKDF (reference sequence). This CDR3 is 11 amino acids long. The CDR3 spells CATSRDYGYTF. For the CDR3, the DNA is TGTGCCACCAGCCGAGACTATGGCTACACCTTC.

With regard to this clonotype: A junction boundary mismatches the germline segment, possibly from a read error. CDR3 loop: CASSQEVGAREAFF. CDR3 DNA: TGCGCCAGCAGCCAAGAAGTGGGTGCGAGAGAAGCTTTCTTT. J is TRBJ1-1 and V is TRBV7-9; D unresolved. The germline CDR1 and CDR2 sequences are SEHNR and FQNEAQ (reference sequence). The CDR3 is 14 amino acids.

This clonotype turned up a few times. The V and J genes are TRBV7-2 and TRBJ2-2; possible D gene TRBD2, 5 bases. The V and J ends lost 9 bases and 5 bases respectively, with 13 bases between them. The CDR3 contains 13 residues. Germline loops: CDR1 SGHTA, CDR2 FQGNSA. This CDR3 reads CARRVTRTGELFF. CDR3 in DNA: TGTGCCAGGAGGGTAACAAGAACCGGGGAGCTGTTTTTT.

As for this clonotype: A much larger clonotype is one base distant, so this may be a read error. This chain uses TRBV20-1 with TRBJ1-1; D not certain. The CDR3 loop spans 13 amino acids. Germline V gene data show CDR1 as DFQATT and CDR2 as SNEGSKA (reference sequence). Trimming took off 0 bases at V and 4 bases at J, with 9 bases between the two ends. CDR3 bases: TGCAGTGCTAGAGACAGCACCCGCACTGAAGCTTTCTTT. This codes for CSARDSTRTEAFF.

This clonotype was picked up a small number of times. V gene TRBV2 combines with J gene TRBJ2-7, with no clear D. Trimming took off 7 bases at V and 3 bases at J, with 13 bases between the two ends. This CDR3 has 13 amino acids. Per germline, CDR1 SNHLY and CDR2 FYNNEI. The CDR3 reads CASTTVGYYEQYF. CDR3 sequence (DNA): TGTGCCAGCACAACCGTCGGGTACTACGAGCAGTACTTC.

This chain joins TRBV7-9 and TRBJ2-5; weak D call: TRBD1 (6 bases). Germline V lookup: CDR1 SEHNR, CDR2 FQNEAQ (reference sequence). This CDR3 has 13 amino acids. V was shortened by 5 bases and J by 3 bases, with 10 bases between the two germline ends. The CDR3 loop reads CASSQQGKETQYF. The CDR3 DNA reads as TGTGCCAGCAGCCAACAGGGAAAAGAGACCCAGTACTTC.

This clonotype was counted at least ten times. This chain links TRBV2 with TRBJ2-6; D gene unclear. This CDR3 spans 16 amino acids. The germline gives CDR1 SNHLY, CDR2 FYNNEI. The V end lost 2 bases, the J end lost 3 bases, and 11 bases lay between the germline ends. The DNA for the CDR3 is TGTGCCAGCAGTGAAACCAAGGGTGATGGGGCCAACGTCCTGACTTTC. Its translation is CASSETKGDGANVLTF.

This clonotype was detected many times. The J gene is TRBJ1-2, the V gene TRBV7-2, with TRBD1 as a possible D gene (6 bases). Germline assignment: CDR1 SGHTA and CDR2 FQGNSA. The CDR3 consists of 13 residues. With 4 bases removed from V and 4 bases from J, the gap between germline ends came to 10 bases. In DNA, the CDR3 is TGTGCCAGCAGCTCTCAGGGGTTCTATGGCTACACCTTC. This codes for CASSSQGFYGYTF.

This chain joins TRBV10-3 and TRBJ1-2; TRBD1 matches 7 bases. Germline V gene sequence: CDR1 ENHRY, CDR2 SYGVKD. This CDR3 is 13 amino acids long. Trimming at V came to 4 bases and at J to 7 bases, leaving 6 bases not matched to a gene. In DNA, the CDR3 is TGTGCCATCAGTGTCACAGGGGCCGGTGGCTACACCTTC. This encodes CAISVTGAGGYTF.